The source of this T cell receptor beta chain is a study of T cells in Graves' hyperthyroidism and ophthalmopathy. Regarding the study as a whole: Blood shared most expanded thyroid clonotypes above 0.001.

Amplification targeted TCR beta CDR3 regions from RNA transcripts. HTBI primers were used for first-round RT-PCR of the TCR CDR3. MiXCR, applied by TCRdb to the multiplex PCR reads, yields one record per CDR3 protein. This table has fewer than 850,000 distinct CDR3 sequences, 15% to 20% appearing once. Fresh 10 ml peripheral blood yielded PBMCs. Regarding this clonotype: Antigen unknown.

The sequenced sample was blood. The clonotype was recovered from a man over 45 with Graves' hyperthyroidism.

The DNA for the CDR3 is TGTGCCAGTAGTATAGCTATTTCCAATGAGCAGTTCTTC. This encodes CASSIAISNEQFF. The V call is TRBV19, the J call TRBJ2-1; D is unclear. The germline V gene encodes CDR1 LNHDA and CDR2 SQIVND (reference sequence). V was cut by 1 base and J by 6 bases, with 7 bases left in between. CDR3 length: 13 residues.